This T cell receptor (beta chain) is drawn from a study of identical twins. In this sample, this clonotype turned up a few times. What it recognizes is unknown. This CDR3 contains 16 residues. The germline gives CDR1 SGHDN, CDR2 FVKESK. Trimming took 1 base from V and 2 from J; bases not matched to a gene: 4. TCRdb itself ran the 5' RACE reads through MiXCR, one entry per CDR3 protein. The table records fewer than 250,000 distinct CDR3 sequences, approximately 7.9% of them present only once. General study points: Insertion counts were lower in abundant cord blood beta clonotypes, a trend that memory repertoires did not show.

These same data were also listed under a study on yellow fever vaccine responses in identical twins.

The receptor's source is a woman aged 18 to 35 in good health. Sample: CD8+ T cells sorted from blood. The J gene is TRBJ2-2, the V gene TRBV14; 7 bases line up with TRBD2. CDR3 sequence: CASSQVLAANTGELFF. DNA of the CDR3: TGTGCCAGCAGCCAAGTGCTAGCGGCTAACACCGGGGAGCTGTTTTTT.